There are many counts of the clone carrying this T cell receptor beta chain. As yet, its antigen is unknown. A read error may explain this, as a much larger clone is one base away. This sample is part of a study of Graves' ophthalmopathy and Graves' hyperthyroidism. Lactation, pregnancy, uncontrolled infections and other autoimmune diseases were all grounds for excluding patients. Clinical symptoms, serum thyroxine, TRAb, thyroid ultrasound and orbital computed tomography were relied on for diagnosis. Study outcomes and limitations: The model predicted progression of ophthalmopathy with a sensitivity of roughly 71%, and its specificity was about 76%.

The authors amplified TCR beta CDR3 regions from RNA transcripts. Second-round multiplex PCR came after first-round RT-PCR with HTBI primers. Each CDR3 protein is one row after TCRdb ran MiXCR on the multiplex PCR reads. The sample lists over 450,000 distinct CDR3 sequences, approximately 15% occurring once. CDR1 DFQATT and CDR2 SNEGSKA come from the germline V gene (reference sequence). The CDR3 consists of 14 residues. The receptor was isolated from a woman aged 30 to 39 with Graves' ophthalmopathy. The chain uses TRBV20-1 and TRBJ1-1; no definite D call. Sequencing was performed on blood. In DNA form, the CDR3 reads TGCAGTGGTCACTGGTCTCTTCTTAACACTGGAGCTTTCTTT. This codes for CSGHWSLLNTGAFF.